What follows describes a single TCR beta chain. This clone was recorded a few times. The clone's antigen remains unknown. The record has no base qualities; no much larger clone is one base away. The time point label of this sample denotes: cycle 4 day 1 (C4D1), after less than 7 weeks of nivolumab. Every trial patient had relapsed following autologous stem cell transplantation, and prior brentuximab vedotin exposure was what differed among cohorts A, B and C. The trial cohort included 50 or so patients with relapsed/refractory classical Hodgkin lymphoma, and each patient had a best overall response of complete response, partial response or progressive disease. In the multi-cohort phase II CheckMate 205 trial, trial patients received single-agent nivolumab. Best overall response was determined by an independent review committee according to the 2007 International Working Group response criteria. Trial PBMCs were collected immediately before nivolumab initiation (C1D1) and during therapy at cycle 2 day 1 and cycle 4 day 1. Peripheral blood was collected in 8 mL Vacutainer Cell Preparation Tubes, from which PBMCs were isolated by centrifugation and then cryopreserved.

The source of the sample is a study of PD-1 blockade in classical Hodgkin lymphoma (dated by TCRdb to about 2020). Regarding the study in general: Nivolumab dosing was 3 mg/kg intravenously every 2 weeks, continuing until either disease progression or unacceptable toxicity. A peripheral blood immune signature of response to PD-1 blockade in classical Hodgkin lymphoma was defined using TCR beta sequencing and CyTOF. Broader findings and caveats from the paper: Baseline diversity similar to that of newly diagnosed patients was observed in trial patients achieving complete response, whereas significantly lower diversity was observed in partial responders and progressors. Lower diversity was seen in patients whose nivolumab began less than 1 year after ASCT, and these patients were left out of later analyses so that immune reconstitution would not confound the results. A significant rise by C4D1 was seen in CD4+ but not CD8+ TCR diversity (p=0.0027 vs p=0.16), with the rise being most apparent in complete responders (p=0.02). The study was restricted to a single clinical trial cohort, and the causes of repertoire differences, possibly disease activity or prior therapy, were left undefined. Baseline TCR diversity was reported to be lower in newly diagnosed patients than in healthy donors and to be lower still in relapsed/refractory patients.

The Qiagen DNeasy kit was used to extract genomic DNA both from unsorted PBMCs and from the negatively selected CD4+ and CD8+ fractions. TCR beta CDR3 regions were amplified by immunoSEQ multiplex PCR using primers annealing to V and J segments. A synthetic immune receptor repertoire was used to minimize amplification bias, and remaining bias was computationally removed after sequencing. The study's own analysis went as follows. Repertoire diversity was quantified as the Shannon entropy index using custom Python scripts. The unsorted, CD4+ and CD8+ repertoires were each analyzed separately, with the exception of combined analyses, where CD4+ and CD8+ sequences were merged in silico. A clone was considered expanded if an increase in frequency of at least 2-fold after treatment relative to C1D1 was found, and a pseudocount of 0.5 was applied to clones undetected at baseline. Singleton clones were defined as clones with 0 or 1 copy at C1D1, and non-singleton clones were defined as clones with 2 or more copies. Clones expanded in unsorted samples were labelled as CD4+, CD8+ or unknown by matching protein sequences in sorted samples from the same patient. Wilcoxon tests were applied to paired samples to test diversity changes from C1D1 to C4D1. TCRdb retrieved this table from immuneACCESS and kept in-frame rearrangements only. Not all clones are present; in checked studies, unresolved V genes account for under half, and no reason is known for the remainder. Clone size and V and J calls were adopted from that table, with D and trimming inferred from the DNA. In all, the sample holds about 20,000 clones, and 60% to 85% of those were seen once. Jointly, the top ten make up approximately 40% of the sample.

In the germline V gene (reference sequence), CDR1 corresponds to LNHDA and CDR2 to SQIVND. Inclusive of the bounding cysteine and phenylalanine, the CDR3 is 15 residues long. Here the CDR3 DNA is all that survives: 45 bases in frame from base 1. The V end gives up 5 bases and the J end 4 bases, leaving 8 bases in the junction not matched to a gene. This TCR was recovered from a human donor with classical Hodgkin lymphoma. Sequences were derived from peripheral blood mononuclear cells (PBMCs), sampled before the fourth cycle of nivolumab. The chain employs TRBV19 and TRBJ1-3; 7 of the junction bases match TRBD1. The DNA sequence is given as TGTGCCAGTAGTCCTATACCGGGACAGGGAAACACCATATATTTT. The resulting protein is CASSPIPGQGNTIYF.